These 10 T cell receptor beta chains originate from one sample sequenced in a study of blood T cells in healthy people across ages. Primed by a sample-barcoded 5' primer and a J-beta primer mix, a second PCR proceeded for about 7 to 11 cycles. TCRdb reprocessed the 5' RACE reads via MiXCR and lists one record per CDR3 protein. The sample records 650,000 to 1,000,000 distinct CDR3 sequences, 36% being singletons. The sample comprised blood. The receptor source for this set is a man younger than 30 in good health.

This clonotype has a handful of counts. The chain recombines TRBV6-1 with TRBJ1-2; D possibly corresponds to TRBD1 (5 bases). V lost 3 bases and J 4 bases, leaving 12 bases between the germline ends. There are 14 residues in the CDR3. The germline V gene has CDR1 MNHNS and CDR2 SASEGT. The CDR3 DNA reads TGTGCCAGCAGTGAGCTGGGGGAGCGCTATGGCTACACCTTC. Translating it yields CASSELGERYGYTF.

The chain links TRBV10-3 to TRBJ1-2, with a tentative D call TRBD1 (5 bases). Germline-derived CDR1 and CDR2 are ENHRY and SYGVKD. Trimming took off 10 bases at V and 8 bases at J, with 26 bases between the two ends. This CDR3 comprises 15 residues. CDR3 region: CATPGLGSSNGGYTF. CDR3 coding DNA: TGTGCCACCCCAGGGTTAGGGTCTTCGAATGGAGGCTACACCTTC.

A few counts support this clonotype. The V and J genes are TRBV10-3 and TRBJ2-1; TRBD2 aligns across 13 bases. The CDR3 totals 17 residues. Germline trimming cut 1 base from V and 7 bases from J; bases unmatched to any gene: 7. The germline CDR1 and CDR2 sequences are ENHRY and SYGVKD. The CDR3 DNA reads TGTGCCATCAGTGAGTGGACTAGCGGGGGCTCTTATAATGAGCAGTTCTTC. Translating it yields CAISEWTSGGSYNEQFF.

The genes are TRBV6-2 or TRBV6-3 and TRBJ2-7; 9 bases align to TRBD1. The V gene's germline CDR1 is MNHEY and CDR2 SVGEGT. The CDR3 spans 15 residues. Unmatched junction bases numbered 7, after V lost 2 bases and J lost 5 bases. The CDR3 DNA follows: TGTGCCAGCAGTTACGAGGGACAGGGTAAGAACGAGCAGTACTTC. Translated: CASSYEGQGKNEQYF.

This clonotype was seen only once. One junction end disagrees with the germline gene, perhaps due to a read error. This rearrangement joins TRBV20-1 to TRBJ1-1, with D possibly matching TRBD1 (5 bases). The germline gives CDR1 DFQATT, CDR2 SNEGSKA (reference sequence). The CDR3 extends over 14 amino acids. The CDR3 sequence is CSARDRGPNTGAFF. Written as DNA, the CDR3 is TGCAGTGCTAGAGATCGGGGACCTAACACTGGAGCTTTCTTT.

The chain combines TRBV29-1 with TRBJ2-7; 7 bases map to TRBD2. V gave up 6 bases and J gave up 2 bases; unmatched junction bases: 10. Germline-derived CDR1 and CDR2 are SQVTM and ANQGSEA. This CDR3 is built from 14 residues. The CDR3 coding sequence is TGCAGCGTGGCCCTAGCGGCCTCCCCCTACGAGCAGTACTTC. It encodes CSVALAASPYEQYF.

Only a few counts were recorded for this clonotype. The rearrangement links TRBV7-2 to TRBJ1-2; weak D call: TRBD1 (6 bases). From germline, CDR1 is SGHTA and CDR2 FQGNSA. CDR3 size: 16 residues. V gave up 0 bases and J gave up 3 bases, with 14 bases separating them. The CDR3 bases are TGTGCCAGCAGCTTAGCGGGGGGCGCTTCTTACTATGGCTACACCTTC. As protein: CASSLAGGASYYGYTF. Based on the CDR3 plus reference TRBV7-2 and TRBJ1-2, the full variable domain is GAGVSQSPSNKVTEKGKDVELRCDPISGHTALYWYRQSLGQGLEFLIYFQGNSAPDKSGLPSDRFSAERTGGSVSTLTIQRTQQEDSAVYLCASSLAGGASYYGYTFGSGTRLTVV.

J is TRBJ2-1 and V is TRBV3-1, with D unresolved. The CDR3 has 19 amino acids. Between the trimmed V and J ends, which lost 1 base and 0 bases, there was a span of 19 bases. The germline V gene encodes CDR1 LGHDT and CDR2 YNNKEL (reference sequence). Here the CDR3 DNA reads TGTGCCAGCAGCCAAGTAAATGGGGAAGCGCAGAGCTCCTACAATGAGCAGTTCTTC. It codes for CASSQVNGEAQSSYNEQFF.

This chain uses TRBV20-1 with TRBJ1-2, with a tentative D call TRBD1 (6 bases). The CDR3 contains 12 residues. Germline V CDR1 and CDR2: DFQATT, SNEGSKA (reference sequence). With 6 bases removed from V and 4 bases from J, the gap between germline ends came to 12 bases. CDR3 nucleotide sequence: TGCAGTGCCGCGACAGGACTCTATGGCTACACCTTC. Encoded protein: CSAATGLYGYTF.

This clonotype came up a few times. At one end, the junction sequence differs from germline, possibly due to a read error. V is TRBV12-3 or TRBV12-4 and J is TRBJ2-7; D is ambiguous. The CDR3 has 16 residues. CDR3 DNA sequence: TGTGCCAGCGGTTTTGGACCGCCAGAAGAGTTCAATGAGCAGTACTTC. Residues: CASGFGPPEEFNEQYF.